What follows are 21 T cell receptor beta chains derived from one specimen sequenced in a study of blood T cell repertoires in COVID-19. TCRdb keeps only in-frame clones here, not all; method: immunoSEQ multiplex PCR. The data contain some 190,000 clones, about 88% of them singletons. Sequenced material: peripheral blood. All receptors derive from a human donor in a cohort sampled during active COVID-19.

The genes are TRBV19 and TRBJ1-2; TRBD1 matches 8 bases. In germline, CDR1 is LNHDA, CDR2 SQIVND (reference sequence). The CDR3 runs 14 residues. V lost 2 bases to trimming and J lost 7 bases; unmatched junction nucleotides: 6. The CDR3 bases are TGTGCCAGTAGTATACTGGGACAGGAAGGTGGCTACACCTTC. It encodes CASSILGQEGGYTF.

The CDR3 loop reads CASSQLLAGYNEQFF. The CDR3 nucleotides are TGTGCCAGCAGCCAATTACTAGCGGGATACAATGAGCAGTTCTTC. The V call is TRBV3-1 (or the pseudogene TRBV3-2), the J call TRBJ2-1, with 10 bases lining up with TRBD2. CDR1 is LGHDT, CDR2 YNNKEL, per germline (reference sequence). With 2 bases clipped from V and 4 bases from J, the junction kept 2 bases outside the gene matches. There are 15 residues in the CDR3.

The chain couples TRBV5-1 to TRBJ2-3; 12 bases fit TRBD2. V dropped 1 base and J dropped 2; count of bases not matched to a gene: 8. This CDR3 contains 18 residues. In germline, CDR1 is SGHRS, CDR2 YFSETQ. In nucleotides, the CDR3 is TGCGCCAGCAGCTTGAGACTAGCGGGAGTACGAAACACAGATACGCAGTATTTT. Amino acids: CASSLRLAGVRNTDTQYF.

The chain carries TRBV18 and TRBJ2-7; TRBD1 aligns across 7 bases. Germline V lookup: CDR1 KGHSH, CDR2 LQKENI. The ends lost 3 bases at V and 1 base at J; junction bases unmatched: 6. The CDR3 has 15 residues. As DNA, the CDR3 is TGTGCCAGCTCACCCGGGACAGAGAGGTCCTACGAGCAGTACTTC. This codes for CASSPGTERSYEQYF.

This chain links TRBV5-6 with TRBJ2-2; 10 bases are shared with TRBD2. The CDR3 spans 15 residues. Germline V gene sequence: CDR1 SGHDT, CDR2 YYEEEE. J was trimmed by 2 bases and V by 3 bases; bases with no gene match: 1. CDR3 sequence reads: CASSWTSGNTGELFF. The DNA for the CDR3 is TGTGCCAGCAGCTGGACTAGCGGAAACACCGGGGAGCTGTTTTTT.

The gene calls are TRBV5-1 and TRBJ1-3; D perhaps matches TRBD1 (5 bases). The germline gives CDR1 SGHRS, CDR2 YFSETQ. The CDR3 covers 16 residues. Deletions cut 3 bases from V and 0 bases from J, with 13 bases between. The CDR3 protein is CASSYEAGRSGNTIYF. The DNA for the CDR3 is TGCGCCAGCAGCTACGAGGCAGGGCGCTCTGGAAACACCATATATTTT.

The chain employs TRBV7-2 and TRBJ2-1, with a tentative D call TRBD2 (5 bases). CDR3 length equals 13 residues. V shed 1 base and J shed 6 bases, with 7 bases lying between them. Germline assignment: CDR1 SGHTA and CDR2 FQGNSA. The CDR3 DNA is TGTGCCAGCAGCTTAGGGGGAGCCAATGAGCAGTTCTTC. This codes for CASSLGGANEQFF.

J is TRBJ2-7 and V is TRBV27; D might be TRBD1 (6 bases). The CDR3 is made up of 14 amino acids. V was cut by 3 bases and J by 1 base, with 10 bases left in between. Per the germline V gene, CDR1 is MNHEY and CDR2 is SMNVEV (reference sequence). The DNA for the CDR3 is TGTGCCAGCAGTTTCGGAGGACAGTCCTACGAGCAGTACTTC. It codes for CASSFGGQSYEQYF.

V and J are TRBV11-2 and TRBJ2-5; 9 bases line up with TRBD2. J was trimmed by 4 bases and V by 1 base; bases with no gene match: 16. The CDR3 is 19 amino acids. Per germline, CDR1 SGHAT and CDR2 FQNNGV. Written as DNA, the CDR3 is TGTGCCAGCAGCTTAGGCAGGTTGATCGCGGGGGGGACCGGAGAGACCCAGTACTTC. Protein sequence: CASSLGRLIAGGTGETQYF.

V is TRBV14 and J is TRBJ2-7; a weak D match, TRBD2 (6 bases). V gave up 3 bases and J gave up 5 bases, with 11 bases separating them. CDR1 and CDR2 (germline): SGHDN, FVKESK. CDR3 length: 13 amino acids. For the CDR3, the DNA is TGTGCCAGCAGCCACGGAGGGCGGCACGAGCAGTACTTC. The encoded protein is CASSHGGRHEQYF.

The chain employs TRBV9 and TRBJ1-3, with D possibly matching TRBD1 (6 bases). Germline loops: CDR1 SGDLS, CDR2 YYNGEE. Trimming pared 1 base from V and 4 bases from J, leaving 18 bases between. This CDR3 is built from 17 residues. DNA of the CDR3: TGTGCCAGCAGCGTATCACCCCAGGGGAGTAGCGGAAACACCATATATTTT. It specifies CASSVSPQGSSGNTIYF.

The CDR3 sequence: CASSLTGVPDTQYF. The CDR3 region has the DNA TGTGCCAGCAGCTTAACAGGGGTCCCAGATACGCAGTATTTT. The chain couples TRBV5-6 to TRBJ2-3; 7 nucleotides agree with TRBD1. Germline CDR1 is SGHDT and CDR2 is YYEEEE. V shed 2 bases, J shed 4 bases, and the junction held 4 bases outside the gene matches. The length of the CDR3 is 14 residues.

V and J are TRBV18 and TRBJ2-1; 11 nucleotides align to TRBD1. V was pared by 2 bases and J by 7 bases, with 7 bases of the junction left unmatched. The length of the CDR3 is 16 residues. Germline CDR1 reads KGHSH; CDR2 reads LQKENI. The CDR3 is CASSPSGQGARNEQFF. In nucleotides, the CDR3 is TGTGCCAGCTCACCAAGCGGACAGGGGGCTCGGAATGAGCAGTTCTTC.

This chain connects TRBV6-5 to TRBJ2-3; perhaps TRBD2 as D (5 bases). The V gene lost 4 bases and the J gene lost 8 bases, with 16 bases spanning the gap. This CDR3 spans 14 amino acids. Germline V lookup: CDR1 MNHEY, CDR2 SVGAGI. CDR3: CASSLEGYPGTQYF. DNA of the CDR3: TGTGCCAGCAGTTTAGAGGGATACCCGGGTACGCAGTATTTT.

The chain carries TRBV28 and TRBJ2-4, with D possibly matching TRBD1 (5 bases). The CDR3 totals 16 residues. V was shortened by 4 bases and J by 1 base, with 14 bases between the two germline ends. Germline CDR1 is MDHEN and CDR2 is SYDVKM. As DNA, the CDR3 is TGTGCCAGCAGTTCGAATCCTAGACAGGCCAAAAACATTCAGTACTTC. It codes for CASSSNPRQAKNIQYF.

This chain links TRBV5-4 with TRBJ2-7, with 14 positions matching TRBD2. The V gene's germline CDR1 is SGHNT and CDR2 YYREEE (reference sequence). Trimming removed 0 bases from V and 7 bases from J; junction bases left unmatched: 3. CDR3 size: 15 residues. The CDR3 DNA is TGTGCCAGCAGCTTGGGTGGACTAGCGGGAGGAGAGCAGTACTTC. This codes for CASSLGGLAGGEQYF.

The sample holds a few counts of this clone. The genes are TRBV5-1 and TRBJ2-7; 7 bases are shared with TRBD1. This CDR3 region has 12 residues. With V trimmed by 4 bases and J by 6 bases, 4 bases remained unmatched. Germline loops: CDR1 SGHRS, CDR2 YFSETQ. The CDR3 reads CASSDTGVEQYF. The CDR3 region has the DNA TGCGCCAGCAGCGATACAGGGGTCGAGCAGTACTTC.

The chain links TRBV5-1 to TRBJ2-2; 11 bases map to TRBD1. Trimming cost V 2 bases and J 4 bases; bases outside gene matches: 4. The CDR3 consists of 16 residues. The germline V gene encodes CDR1 SGHRS and CDR2 YFSETQ. CDR3 sequence: CASSLPGTGGTGELFF. The DNA of the CDR3 is TGCGCCAGCAGCTTACCCGGGACAGGGGGCACCGGGGAGCTGTTTTTT.

V is TRBV12-3 or TRBV12-4 and J is TRBJ2-1; D might be TRBD2 (6 bases). This CDR3 contains 13 residues. Trimming cost V 1 base and J 6 bases, with 7 bases left between them. The chain's CDR3 is CASSLGLVNEQFF. The DNA of the CDR3 is TGTGCCAGCAGTTTAGGACTAGTCAATGAGCAGTTCTTC.

The chain links TRBV5-4 to TRBJ2-7; 11 positions match TRBD2. Germline CDR1 reads SGHNT; CDR2 reads YYREEE (reference sequence). CDR3 size: 12 residues. V was pared by 3 bases and J by 10 bases, with 3 bases of the junction left unmatched. This chain's CDR3 is CASSWGLAEQYF. The CDR3, as DNA: TGTGCCAGCAGCTGGGGACTAGCGGAACAGTACTTC.

The chain employs TRBV11-2 and TRBJ1-1, with 7 bases aligning to TRBD1. CDR3 length equals 15 residues. V trimming: 2 bases; J trimming: 5 bases; junction bases outside the gene matches: 8. Per the germline V gene, CDR1 is SGHAT and CDR2 is FQNNGV. CDR3 loop: CASSLNRQGGTEAFF. CDR3 DNA: TGTGCCAGCAGCTTAAATCGACAGGGAGGAACTGAAGCTTTCTTT. Full variable domain (rest looked up from reference TRBV11-2 and TRBJ1-1): EAGVAQSPRYKIIEKRQSVAFWCNPISGHATLYWYQQILGQGPKLLIQFQNNGVVDDSQLPKDRFSAERLKGVDSTLKIQPAKLEDSAVYLCASSLNRQGGTEAFFGQGTRLTVV.